Below are 2 T cell receptor beta chains sequenced from a single sample in a study of human T cells and chemical hapten exposure. Time point meaning: patch test 2, 6 weeks after DPC sensitization. Stated treatment: therapeutic diphenylcyclopropenone sensitization with weekly scalp DPC. Each CDR3 protein gets one entry after TCRdb re-called the RACE reads with MiXCR. The sample yields 80,000 to 100,000 distinct CDR3 sequences, about 9.6% seen once. Material: whole blood, obtained in connection with sensitization to the hapten diphenylcyclopropenone (DPC). The receptors stem from a woman between 40 and 50 years old with alopecia areata. Some clones in this sample may be carry-over from other donors' samples.

This clonotype has just a few counts. The chain combines TRBV7-2 with TRBJ2-3; 10 bases fit TRBD2. V gave up 6 bases and J gave up 4 bases; unmatched junction bases: 10. Germline V CDR1 and CDR2: SGHTA, FQGNSA. The CDR3 spans 16 residues. The CDR3 reads CASRRTSGIAADTQYF. CDR3 DNA: TGTGCCAGCAGAAGAACTAGCGGGATAGCGGCAGATACGCAGTATTTT.

This clonotype was counted a few times. The chain joins TRBV4-1 to TRBJ1-1, with 8 bases fitting TRBD1. With 0 bases clipped from V and 8 bases from J, the junction kept 5 bases outside the gene matches. Germline loops: CDR1 MGHRA, CDR2 YSYEKL. This CDR3 is built from 14 residues. As DNA, the CDR3 is TGCGCCAGCAGCCAAGATCAGGGGGCGGGGGAAGCTTTCTTT. Encoded protein: CASSQDQGAGEAFF.